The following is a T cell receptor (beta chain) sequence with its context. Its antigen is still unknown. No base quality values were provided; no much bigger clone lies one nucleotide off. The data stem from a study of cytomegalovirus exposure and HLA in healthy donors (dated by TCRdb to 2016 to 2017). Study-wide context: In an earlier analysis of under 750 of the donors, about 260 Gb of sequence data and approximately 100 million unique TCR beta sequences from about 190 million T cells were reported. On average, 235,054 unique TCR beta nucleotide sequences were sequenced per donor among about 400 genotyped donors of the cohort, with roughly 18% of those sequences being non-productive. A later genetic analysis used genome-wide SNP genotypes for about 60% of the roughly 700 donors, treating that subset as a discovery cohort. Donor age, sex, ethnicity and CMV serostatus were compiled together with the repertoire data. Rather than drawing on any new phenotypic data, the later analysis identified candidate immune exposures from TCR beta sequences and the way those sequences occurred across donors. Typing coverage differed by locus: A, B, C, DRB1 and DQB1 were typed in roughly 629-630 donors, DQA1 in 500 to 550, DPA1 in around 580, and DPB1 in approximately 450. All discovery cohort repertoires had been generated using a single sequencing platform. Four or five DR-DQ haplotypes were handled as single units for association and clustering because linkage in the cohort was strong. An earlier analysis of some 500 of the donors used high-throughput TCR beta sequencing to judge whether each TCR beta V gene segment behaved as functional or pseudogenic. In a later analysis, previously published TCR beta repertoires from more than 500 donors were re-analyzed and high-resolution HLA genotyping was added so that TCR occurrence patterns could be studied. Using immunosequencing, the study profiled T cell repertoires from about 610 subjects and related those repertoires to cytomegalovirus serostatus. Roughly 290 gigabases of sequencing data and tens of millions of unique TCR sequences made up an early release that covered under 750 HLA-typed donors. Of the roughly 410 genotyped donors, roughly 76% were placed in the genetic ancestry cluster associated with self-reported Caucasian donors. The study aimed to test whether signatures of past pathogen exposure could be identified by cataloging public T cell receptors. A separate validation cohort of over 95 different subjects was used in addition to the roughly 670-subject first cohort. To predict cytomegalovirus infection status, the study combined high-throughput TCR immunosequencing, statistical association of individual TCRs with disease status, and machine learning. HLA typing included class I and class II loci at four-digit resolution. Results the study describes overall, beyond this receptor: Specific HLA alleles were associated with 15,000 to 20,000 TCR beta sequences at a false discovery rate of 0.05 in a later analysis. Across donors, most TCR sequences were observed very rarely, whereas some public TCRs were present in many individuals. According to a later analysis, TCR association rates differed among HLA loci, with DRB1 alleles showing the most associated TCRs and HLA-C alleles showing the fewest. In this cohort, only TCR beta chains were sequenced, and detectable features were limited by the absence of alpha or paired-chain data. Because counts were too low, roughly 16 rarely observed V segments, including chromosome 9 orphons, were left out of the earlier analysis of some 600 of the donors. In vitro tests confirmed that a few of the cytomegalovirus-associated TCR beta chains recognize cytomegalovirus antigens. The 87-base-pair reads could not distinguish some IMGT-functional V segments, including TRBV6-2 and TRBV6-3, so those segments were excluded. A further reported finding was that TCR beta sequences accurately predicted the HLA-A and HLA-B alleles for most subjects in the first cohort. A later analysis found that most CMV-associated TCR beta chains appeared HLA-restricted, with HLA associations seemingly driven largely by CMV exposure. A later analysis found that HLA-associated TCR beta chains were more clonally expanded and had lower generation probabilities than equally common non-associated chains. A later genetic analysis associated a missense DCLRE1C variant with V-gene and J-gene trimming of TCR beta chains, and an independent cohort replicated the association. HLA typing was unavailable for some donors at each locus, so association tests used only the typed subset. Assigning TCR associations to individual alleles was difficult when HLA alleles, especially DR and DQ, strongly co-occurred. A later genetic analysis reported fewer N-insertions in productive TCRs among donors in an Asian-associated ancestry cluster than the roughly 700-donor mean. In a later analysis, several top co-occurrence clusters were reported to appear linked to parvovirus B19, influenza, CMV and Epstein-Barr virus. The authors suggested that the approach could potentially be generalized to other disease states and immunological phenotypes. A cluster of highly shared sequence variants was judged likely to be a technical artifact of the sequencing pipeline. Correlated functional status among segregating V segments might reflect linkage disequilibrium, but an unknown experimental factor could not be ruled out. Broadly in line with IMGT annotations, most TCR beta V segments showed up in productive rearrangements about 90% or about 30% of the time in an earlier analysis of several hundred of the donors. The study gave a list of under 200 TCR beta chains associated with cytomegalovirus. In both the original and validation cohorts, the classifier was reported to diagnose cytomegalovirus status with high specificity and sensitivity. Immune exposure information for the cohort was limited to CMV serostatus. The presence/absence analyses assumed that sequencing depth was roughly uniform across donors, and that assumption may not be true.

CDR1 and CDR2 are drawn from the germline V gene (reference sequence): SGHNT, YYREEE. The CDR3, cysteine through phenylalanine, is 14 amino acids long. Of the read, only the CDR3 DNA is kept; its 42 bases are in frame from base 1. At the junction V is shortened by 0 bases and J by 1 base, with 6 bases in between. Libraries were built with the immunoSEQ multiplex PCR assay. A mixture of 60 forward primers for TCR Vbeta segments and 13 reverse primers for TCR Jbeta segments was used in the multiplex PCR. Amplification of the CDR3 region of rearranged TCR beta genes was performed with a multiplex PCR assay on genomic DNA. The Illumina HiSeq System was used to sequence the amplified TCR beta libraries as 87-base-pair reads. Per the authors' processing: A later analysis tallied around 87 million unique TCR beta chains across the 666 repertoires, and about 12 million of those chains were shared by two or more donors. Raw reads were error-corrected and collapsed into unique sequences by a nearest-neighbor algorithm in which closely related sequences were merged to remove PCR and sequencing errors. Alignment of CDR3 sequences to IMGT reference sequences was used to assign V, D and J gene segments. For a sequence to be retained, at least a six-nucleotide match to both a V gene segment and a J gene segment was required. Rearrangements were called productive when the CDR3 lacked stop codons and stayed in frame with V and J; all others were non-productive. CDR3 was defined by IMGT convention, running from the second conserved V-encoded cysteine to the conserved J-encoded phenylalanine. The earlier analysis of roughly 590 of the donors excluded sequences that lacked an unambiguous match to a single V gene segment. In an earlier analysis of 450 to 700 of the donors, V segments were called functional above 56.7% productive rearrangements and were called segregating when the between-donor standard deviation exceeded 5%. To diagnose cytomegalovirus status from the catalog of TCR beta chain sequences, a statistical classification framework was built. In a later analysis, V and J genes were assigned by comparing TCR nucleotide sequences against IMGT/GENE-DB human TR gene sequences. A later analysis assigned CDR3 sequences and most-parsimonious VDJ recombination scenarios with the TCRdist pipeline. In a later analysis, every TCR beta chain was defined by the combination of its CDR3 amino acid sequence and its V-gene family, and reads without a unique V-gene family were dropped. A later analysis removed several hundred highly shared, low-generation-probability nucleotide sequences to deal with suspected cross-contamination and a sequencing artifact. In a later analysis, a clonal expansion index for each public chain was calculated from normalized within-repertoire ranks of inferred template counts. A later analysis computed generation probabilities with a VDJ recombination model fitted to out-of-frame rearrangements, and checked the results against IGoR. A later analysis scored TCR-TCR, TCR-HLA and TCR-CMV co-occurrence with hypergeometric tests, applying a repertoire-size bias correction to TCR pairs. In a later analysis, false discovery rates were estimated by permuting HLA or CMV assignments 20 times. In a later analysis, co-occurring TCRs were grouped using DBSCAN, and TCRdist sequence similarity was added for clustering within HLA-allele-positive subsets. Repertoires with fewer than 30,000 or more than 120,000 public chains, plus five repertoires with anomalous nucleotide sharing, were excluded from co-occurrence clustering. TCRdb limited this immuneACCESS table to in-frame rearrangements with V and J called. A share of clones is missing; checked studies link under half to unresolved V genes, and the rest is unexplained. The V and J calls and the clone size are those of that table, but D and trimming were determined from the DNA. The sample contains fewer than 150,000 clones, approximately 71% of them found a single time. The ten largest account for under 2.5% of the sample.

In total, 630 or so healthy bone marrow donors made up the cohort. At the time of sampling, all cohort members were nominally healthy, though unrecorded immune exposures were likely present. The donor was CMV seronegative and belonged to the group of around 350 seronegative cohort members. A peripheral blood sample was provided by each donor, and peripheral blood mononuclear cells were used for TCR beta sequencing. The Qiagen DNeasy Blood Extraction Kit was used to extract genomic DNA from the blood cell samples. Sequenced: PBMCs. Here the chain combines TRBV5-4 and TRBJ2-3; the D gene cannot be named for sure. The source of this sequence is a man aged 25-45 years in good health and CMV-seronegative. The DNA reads TGTGCCAGCAGCTTGGACAGCCGCACAGATACGCAGTATTTT. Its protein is CASSLDSRTDTQYF.